This TCR beta chain was observed in a study of control samples from healthy donors and cancer patients. Here immunoSEQ multiplex PCR was the method, and the copy in TCRdb shows in-frame clones only, minus some. The data contain just over 15,000 clones, about 87% of them seen just once; the ten biggest clones take up 11%. The sample was PBMCs. The sequence came from a woman aged 70 to 79 with colorectal cancer.

The CDR3 nucleotides are TGTGCCAGCAGCCAAGAGGGACTAGCGGGAAACGGAAACAATGAGCAGTTCTTC. This codes for CASSQEGLAGNGNNEQFF. The chain uses TRBV14 and TRBJ2-1; 13 bases agree with TRBD2. CDR3 length: 18 residues. The J segment lost 5 bases and the V segment lost 0 bases, leaving 7 bases of the junction unmatched. In germline, CDR1 is SGHDN, CDR2 FVKESK.